The 3 T cell receptor beta chains presented below share a single source sample, sequenced in a study of OX40 agonist ivuxolimab in advanced cancers. The library relied on the immunoSEQ multiplex PCR assay. Held by TCRdb, this immuneACCESS table contains in-frame sequences only and omits some clones. Under half of the omission traces to an unresolved V gene where checked; the cause of the rest is unknown. For this sample the table gives fewer than 85,000 clones, of which around 81% were detected only once. The top ten clonotypes cover almost 4.5% of the sample. Sequenced material: CD4+ or CD8+ T cells sorted from blood, taken in a trial of the OX40 agonist ivuxolimab. These receptors were obtained from an adult with an advanced solid tumor such as melanoma, head and neck, liver or kidney cancer.

This clone appeared a few times. The gene calls are TRBV19 and TRBJ1-2, with TRBD1 identical over 8 bases. Looked up from germline, CDR1 is LNHDA and CDR2 is SQIVND (reference sequence). V lost 8 bases to trimming and J lost 0 bases; unmatched junction nucleotides: 5. CDR3 size: 14 residues. The CDR3 DNA reads TGTGCCAGTGAGACAGGGGACCCTAACTATGGCTACACCTTC. Translated, it gives CASETGDPNYGYTF.

The V call is TRBV27, the J call TRBJ2-6; tentatively, D is TRBD1 (5 bases). Germline CDR1 reads MNHEY; CDR2 reads SMNVEV (reference sequence). This CDR3 has 18 residues. The V gene lost 2 bases and the J gene lost 2 bases, with 16 bases spanning the gap. The CDR3 DNA sequence: TGTGCCAGCAGTTTAACAGGTAACGCCTTTCCTGGGGCCAACGTCCTGACTTTC. Translation gives CASSLTGNAFPGANVLTF.

The CDR3, as DNA: TGTGCCAGCAGCAGGGGACTCTCTGGAAACACCATATATTTT. Translated, it gives CASSRGLSGNTIYF. The V gene is TRBV11-1, the J gene TRBJ1-3, with a tentative D call TRBD1 (5 bases). Looked up from germline, CDR1 is SGHAT and CDR2 is FQDESV (reference sequence). The length of the CDR3 is 14 residues. V dropped 5 bases and J dropped 0 bases, with 8 bases sitting between them.